This T cell receptor (beta chain) was obtained from a study of CD8 T cells in Susac syndrome. V was shortened by 6 bases and J by 3 bases, with 18 bases between the two germline ends. CDR1 is MDHEN and CDR2 is SYDVKM in the germline V gene. The CDR3 is made up of 15 amino acids. Random-hexamer reverse transcription was applied to 0.5 to 1 ug RNA. TCRdb reprocessed the immunoSEQ multiplex PCR reads with MiXCR, giving one entry per CDR3 protein. The sample yields roughly 120,000 distinct CDR3 sequences, approximately 94% seen once. The sequence came from a human donor in good health. The rearrangement links TRBV28 to TRBJ2-7; a weak D match, TRBD2 (6 bases). Input material: CD4+ T cells from PBMCs. DNA for the CDR3: TGTGCCAGCAGCCCGCCGGGGCGGGGCTACTACGAGCAGTACTTC. Translating it yields CASSPPGRGYYEQYF.